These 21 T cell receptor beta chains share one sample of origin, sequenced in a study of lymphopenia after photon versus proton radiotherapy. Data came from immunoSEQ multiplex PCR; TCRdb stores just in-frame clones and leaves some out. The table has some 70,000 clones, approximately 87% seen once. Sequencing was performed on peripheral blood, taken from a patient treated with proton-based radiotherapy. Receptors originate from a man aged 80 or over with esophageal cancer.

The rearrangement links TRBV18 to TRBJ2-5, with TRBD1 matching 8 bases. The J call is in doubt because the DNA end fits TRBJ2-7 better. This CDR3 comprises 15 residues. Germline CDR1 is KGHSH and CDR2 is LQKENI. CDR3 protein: CASSPIRGLSYEQYF. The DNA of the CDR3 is TGTGCCAGCTCACCAATCAGGGGGCTCTCCTACGAGCAGTACTTC.

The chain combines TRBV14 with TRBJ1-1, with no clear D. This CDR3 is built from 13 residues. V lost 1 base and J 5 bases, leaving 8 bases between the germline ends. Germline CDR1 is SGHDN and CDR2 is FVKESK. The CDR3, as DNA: TGTGCCAGCAGCCAAGGGTTGGAGACTGAAGCTTTCTTT. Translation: CASSQGLETEAFF.

CDR3: CASSLSRGSDEQYF. The DNA for the CDR3 is TGTGCCAGCAGTTTATCACGGGGATCCGACGAGCAGTACTTC. The rearrangement uses TRBV27 and TRBJ2-7, with a possible D match to TRBD2 (5 bases). CDR3 length: 14 residues. Germline CDR1 and CDR2: MNHEY and SMNVEV (reference sequence). Trimming cost V 0 bases and J 5 bases, with 11 bases left between them.

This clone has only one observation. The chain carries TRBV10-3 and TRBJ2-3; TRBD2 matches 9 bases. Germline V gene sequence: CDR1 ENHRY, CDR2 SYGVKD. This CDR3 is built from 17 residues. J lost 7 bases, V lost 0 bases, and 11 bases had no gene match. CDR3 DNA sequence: TGTGCCATCAGTGAGTCGCAGCGGGGGGTGACTAGAAATACGCAGTATTTT. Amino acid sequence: CAISESQRGVTRNTQYF.

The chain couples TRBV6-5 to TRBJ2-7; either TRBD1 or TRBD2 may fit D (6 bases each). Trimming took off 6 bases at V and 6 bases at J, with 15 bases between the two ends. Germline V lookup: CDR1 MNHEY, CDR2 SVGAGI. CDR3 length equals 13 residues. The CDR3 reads CASRAPGASEQYF. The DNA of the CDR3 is TGTGCCAGCAGGGCACCGGGGGCTAGCGAGCAGTACTTC.

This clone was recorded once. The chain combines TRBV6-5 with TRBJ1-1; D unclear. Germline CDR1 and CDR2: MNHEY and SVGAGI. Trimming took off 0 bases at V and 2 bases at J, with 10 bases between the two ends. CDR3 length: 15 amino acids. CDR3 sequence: CASSYSADGNTEAFF. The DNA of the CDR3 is TGTGCCAGCAGTTACTCGGCAGACGGCAACACTGAAGCTTTCTTT.

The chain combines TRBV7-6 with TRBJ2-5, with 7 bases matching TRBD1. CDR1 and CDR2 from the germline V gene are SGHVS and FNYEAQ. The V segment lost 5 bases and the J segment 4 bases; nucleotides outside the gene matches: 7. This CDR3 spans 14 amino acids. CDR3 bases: TGTGCCAGCAGCACAGGGGTTAGGCGAGAGACCCAGTACTTC. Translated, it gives CASSTGVRRETQYF.

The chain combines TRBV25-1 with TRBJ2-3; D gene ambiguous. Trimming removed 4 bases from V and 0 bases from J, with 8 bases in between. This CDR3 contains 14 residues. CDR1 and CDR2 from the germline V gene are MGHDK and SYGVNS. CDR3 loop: CASSGAYSTDTQYF. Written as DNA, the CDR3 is TGTGCCAGCAGTGGGGCCTATAGCACAGATACGCAGTATTTT.

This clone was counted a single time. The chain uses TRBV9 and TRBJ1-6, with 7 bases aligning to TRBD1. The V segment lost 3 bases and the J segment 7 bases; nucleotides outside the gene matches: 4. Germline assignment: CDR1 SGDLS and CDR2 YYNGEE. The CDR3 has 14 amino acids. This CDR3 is CASSAWDRNSPLHF. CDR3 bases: TGTGCCAGCAGCGCCTGGGACAGAAATTCACCCCTCCACTTT.

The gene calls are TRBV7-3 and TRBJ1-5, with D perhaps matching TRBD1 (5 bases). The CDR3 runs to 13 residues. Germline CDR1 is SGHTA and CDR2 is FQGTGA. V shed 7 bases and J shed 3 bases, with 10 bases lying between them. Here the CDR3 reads CASTPTDNQPQHF. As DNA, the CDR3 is TGTGCCAGCACCCCGACAGACAATCAGCCCCAGCATTTT.

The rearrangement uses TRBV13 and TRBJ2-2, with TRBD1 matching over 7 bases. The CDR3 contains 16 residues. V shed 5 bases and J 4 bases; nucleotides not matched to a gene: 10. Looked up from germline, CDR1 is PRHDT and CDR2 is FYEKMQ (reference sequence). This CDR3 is CASSGIRDRSTGELFF. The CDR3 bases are TGTGCCAGCAGCGGCATCCGGGACAGATCCACCGGGGAGCTGTTTTTT.

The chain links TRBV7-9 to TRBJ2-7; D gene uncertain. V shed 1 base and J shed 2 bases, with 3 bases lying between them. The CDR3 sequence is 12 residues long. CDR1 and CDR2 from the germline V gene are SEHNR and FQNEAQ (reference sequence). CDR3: CASSLGAYEQYF. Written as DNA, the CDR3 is TGTGCCAGCAGCTTAGGGGCCTACGAGCAGTACTTC.

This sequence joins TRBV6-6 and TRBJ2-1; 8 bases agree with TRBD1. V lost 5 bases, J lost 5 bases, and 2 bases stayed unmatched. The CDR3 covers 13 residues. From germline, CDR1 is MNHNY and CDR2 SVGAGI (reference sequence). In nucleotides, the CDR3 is TGTGCCAGCAGTCAGACAGGGGACAATGAGCAGTTCTTC. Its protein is CASSQTGDNEQFF.

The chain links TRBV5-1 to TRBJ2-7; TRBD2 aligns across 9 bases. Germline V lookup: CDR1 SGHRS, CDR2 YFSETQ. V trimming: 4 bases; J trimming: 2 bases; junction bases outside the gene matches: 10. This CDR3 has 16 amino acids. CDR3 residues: CASSVSGGGGTYEQYF. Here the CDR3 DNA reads TGCGCCAGCAGCGTTAGCGGGGGAGGTGGGACCTACGAGCAGTACTTC.

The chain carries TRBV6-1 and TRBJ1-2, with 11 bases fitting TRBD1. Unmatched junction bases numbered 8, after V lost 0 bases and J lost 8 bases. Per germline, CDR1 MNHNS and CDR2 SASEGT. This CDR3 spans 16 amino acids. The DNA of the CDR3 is TGTGCCAGCAGTGAAGCGGGAGGACAGGGGGCGTACGGCTACACCTTC. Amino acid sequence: CASSEAGGQGAYGYTF.

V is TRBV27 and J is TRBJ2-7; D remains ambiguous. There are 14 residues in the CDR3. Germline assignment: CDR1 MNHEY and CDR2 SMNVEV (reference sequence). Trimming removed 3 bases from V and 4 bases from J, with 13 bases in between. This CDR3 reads CASSFSPPGYEQYF. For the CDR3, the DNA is TGTGCCAGCAGTTTTTCCCCCCCCGGGTACGAGCAGTACTTC.

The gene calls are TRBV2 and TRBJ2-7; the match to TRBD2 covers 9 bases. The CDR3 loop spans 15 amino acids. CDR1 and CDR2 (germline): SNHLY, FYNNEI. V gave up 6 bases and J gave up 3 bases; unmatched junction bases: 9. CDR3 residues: CASRDSGGPGYEQYF. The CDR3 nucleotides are TGTGCCAGCAGGGACAGCGGGGGGCCCGGCTACGAGCAGTACTTC.

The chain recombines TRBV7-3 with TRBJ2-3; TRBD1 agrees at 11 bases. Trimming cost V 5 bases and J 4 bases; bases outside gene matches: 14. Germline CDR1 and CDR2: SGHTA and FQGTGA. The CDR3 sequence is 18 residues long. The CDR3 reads CASSAGTGGLLLSDTQYF. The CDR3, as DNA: TGTGCCAGCAGCGCCGGGACAGGGGGGTTATTGCTTTCAGATACGCAGTATTTT.

For the CDR3, the DNA is TGTGCCAGCTCGACAGGGGTTGGGAACACTGAAGCTTTCTTT. It codes for CASSTGVGNTEAFF. This chain joins TRBV18 and TRBJ1-1, with 8 positions matching TRBD1. This CDR3 region has 14 residues. Germline V gene data show CDR1 as KGHSH and CDR2 as LQKENI. J lost 1 base, V lost 6 bases, and 4 bases had no gene match.

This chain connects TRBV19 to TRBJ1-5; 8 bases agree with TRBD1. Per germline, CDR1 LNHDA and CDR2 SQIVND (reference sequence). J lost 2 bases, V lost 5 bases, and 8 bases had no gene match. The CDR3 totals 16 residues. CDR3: CASSSDRVYGNQPQHF. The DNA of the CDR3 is TGTGCCAGTAGTTCGGACAGGGTTTATGGCAATCAGCCCCAGCATTTT. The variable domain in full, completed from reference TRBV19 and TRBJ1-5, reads DGGITQSPKYLFRKEGQNVTLSCEQNLNHDAMYWYRQDPGQGLRLIYYSQIVNDFQKGDIAEGYSVSREKKESFPLTVTSAQKNPTAFYLCASSSDRVYGNQPQHFGDGTRLSIL.

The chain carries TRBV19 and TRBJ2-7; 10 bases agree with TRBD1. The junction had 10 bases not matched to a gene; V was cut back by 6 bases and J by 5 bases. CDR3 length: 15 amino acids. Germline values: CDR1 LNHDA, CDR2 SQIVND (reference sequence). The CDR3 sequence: CASSTSGTGVNEQYF. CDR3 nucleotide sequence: TGTGCCAGTAGCACTTCCGGGACAGGGGTTAACGAGCAGTACTTC.